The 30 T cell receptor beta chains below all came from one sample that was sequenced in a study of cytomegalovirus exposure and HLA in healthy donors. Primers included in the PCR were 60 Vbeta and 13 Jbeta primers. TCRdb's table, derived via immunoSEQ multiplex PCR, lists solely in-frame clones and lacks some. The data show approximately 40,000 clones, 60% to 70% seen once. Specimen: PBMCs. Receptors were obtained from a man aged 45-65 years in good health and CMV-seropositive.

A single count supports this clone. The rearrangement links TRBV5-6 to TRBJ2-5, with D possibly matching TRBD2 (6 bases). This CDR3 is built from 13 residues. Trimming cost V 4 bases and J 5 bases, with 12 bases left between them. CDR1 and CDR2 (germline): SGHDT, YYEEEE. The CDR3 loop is CASSVTRGETQYF. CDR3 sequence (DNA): TGTGCCAGCAGCGTGACTAGAGGCGAGACCCAGTACTTC.

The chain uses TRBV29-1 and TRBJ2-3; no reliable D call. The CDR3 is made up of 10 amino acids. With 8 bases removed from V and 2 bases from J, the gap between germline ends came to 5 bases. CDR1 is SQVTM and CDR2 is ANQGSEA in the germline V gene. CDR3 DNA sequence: TGCAGCACCTACACAGATACGCAGTATTTT. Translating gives CSTYTDTQYF.

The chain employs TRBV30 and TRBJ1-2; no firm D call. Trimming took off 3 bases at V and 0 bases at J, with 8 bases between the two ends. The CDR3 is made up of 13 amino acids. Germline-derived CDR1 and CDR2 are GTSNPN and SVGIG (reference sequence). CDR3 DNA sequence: TGTGCCTGGAGCACACGGGCTAACTATGGCTACACCTTC. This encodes CAWSTRANYGYTF.

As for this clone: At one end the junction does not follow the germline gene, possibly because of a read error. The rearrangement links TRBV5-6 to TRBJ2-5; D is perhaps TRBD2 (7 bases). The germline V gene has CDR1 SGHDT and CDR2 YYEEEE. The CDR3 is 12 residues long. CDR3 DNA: TGTGCCAGCAGCATTGGCCCCGGGGGGCCTCACTTC. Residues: CASSIGPGGPHF.

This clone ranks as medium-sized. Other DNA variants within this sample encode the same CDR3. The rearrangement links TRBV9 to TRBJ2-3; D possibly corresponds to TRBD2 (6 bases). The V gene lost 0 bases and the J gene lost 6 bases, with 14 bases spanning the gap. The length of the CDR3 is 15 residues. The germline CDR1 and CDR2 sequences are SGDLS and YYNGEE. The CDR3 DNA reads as TGTGCCAGCAGCGTAGAAGGGCGGGGTGGTGATACGCAGTATTTT. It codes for CASSVEGRGGDTQYF. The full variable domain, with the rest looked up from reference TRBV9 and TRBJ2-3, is DSGVTQTPKHLITATGQRVTLRCSPRSGDLSVYWYQQSLDQGLQFLIQYYNGEERAKGNILERFSAQQFPDLHSELNLSSLELGDSALYFCASSVEGRGGDTQYFGPGTRLTVL.

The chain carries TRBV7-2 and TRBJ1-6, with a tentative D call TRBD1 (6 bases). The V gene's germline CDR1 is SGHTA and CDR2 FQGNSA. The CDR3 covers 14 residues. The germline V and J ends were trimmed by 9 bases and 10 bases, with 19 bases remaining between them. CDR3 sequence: CASNVGRGQSPLHF. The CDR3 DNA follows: TGTGCCAGTAACGTTGGCAGGGGTCAATCACCCCTCCACTTT. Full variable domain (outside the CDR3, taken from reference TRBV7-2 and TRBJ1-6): GAGVSQSPSNKVTEKGKDVELRCDPISGHTALYWYRQSLGQGLEFLIYFQGNSAPDKSGLPSDRFSAERTGGSVSTLTIQRTQQEDSAVYLCASNVGRGQSPLHFGNGTRLTVT.

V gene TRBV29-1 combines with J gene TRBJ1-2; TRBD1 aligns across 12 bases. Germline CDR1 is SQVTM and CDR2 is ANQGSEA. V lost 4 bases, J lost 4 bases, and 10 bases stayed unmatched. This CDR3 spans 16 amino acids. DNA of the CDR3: TGCAGCGTTGCCCCCGGGACAGGGGGCAGGGGCTATGGCTACACCTTC. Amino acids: CSVAPGTGGRGYGYTF.

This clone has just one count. The CDR3 spells CASSGLAGTGELFF. The CDR3, as DNA: TGTGCCAGCAGTGGACTAGCGGGAACCGGGGAGCTGTTTTTT. The chain couples TRBV7-8 to TRBJ2-2; 12 bases align to TRBD2. Per germline, CDR1 SGHVS and CDR2 FQNEAQ. V gave up 6 bases and J gave up 5 bases; unmatched junction bases: 1. This CDR3 is 14 amino acids long.

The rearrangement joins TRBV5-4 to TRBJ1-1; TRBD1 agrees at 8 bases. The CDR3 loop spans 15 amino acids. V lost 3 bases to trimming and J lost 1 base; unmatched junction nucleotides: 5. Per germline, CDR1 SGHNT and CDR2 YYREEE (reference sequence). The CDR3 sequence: CASSSGQGRNTEAFF. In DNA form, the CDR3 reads TGTGCCAGCAGCTCAGGACAGGGACGGAACACTGAAGCTTTCTTT.

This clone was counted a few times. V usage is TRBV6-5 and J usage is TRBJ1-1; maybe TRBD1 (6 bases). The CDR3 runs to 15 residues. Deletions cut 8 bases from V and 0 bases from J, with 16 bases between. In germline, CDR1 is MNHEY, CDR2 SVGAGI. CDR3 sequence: CASWTELFMNTEAFF. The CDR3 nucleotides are TGTGCCAGCTGGACAGAATTGTTTATGAACACTGAAGCTTTCTTT.

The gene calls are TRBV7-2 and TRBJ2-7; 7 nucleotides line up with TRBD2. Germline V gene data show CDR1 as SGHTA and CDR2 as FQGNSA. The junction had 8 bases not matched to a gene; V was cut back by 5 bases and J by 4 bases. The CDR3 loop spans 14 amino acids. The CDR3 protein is CASSPGTKGYEQYF. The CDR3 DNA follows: TGTGCCAGCAGCCCAGGGACTAAGGGTTACGAGCAGTACTTC.

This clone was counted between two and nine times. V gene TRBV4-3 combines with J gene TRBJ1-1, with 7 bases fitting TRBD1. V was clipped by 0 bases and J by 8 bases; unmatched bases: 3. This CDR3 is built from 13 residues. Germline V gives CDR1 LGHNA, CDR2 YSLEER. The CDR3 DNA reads TGCGCCAGCAGCCAAGAGGGGGGACAGGAAGCTTTCTTT. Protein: CASSQEGGQEAFF.

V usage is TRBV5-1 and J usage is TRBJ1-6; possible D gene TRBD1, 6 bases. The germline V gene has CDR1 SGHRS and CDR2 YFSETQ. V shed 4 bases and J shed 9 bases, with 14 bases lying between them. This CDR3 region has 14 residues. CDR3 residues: CASSGAGALSPLHF. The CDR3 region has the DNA TGCGCCAGCAGCGGCGCAGGGGCCCTTTCACCCCTCCACTTT.

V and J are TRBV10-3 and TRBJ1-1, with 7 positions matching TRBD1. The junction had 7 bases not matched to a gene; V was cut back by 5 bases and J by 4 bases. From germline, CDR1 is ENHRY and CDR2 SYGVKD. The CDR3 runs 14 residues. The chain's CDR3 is CAISSTGMGTEAFF. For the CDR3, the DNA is TGTGCCATCAGTTCGACAGGGATGGGCACTGAAGCTTTCTTT.

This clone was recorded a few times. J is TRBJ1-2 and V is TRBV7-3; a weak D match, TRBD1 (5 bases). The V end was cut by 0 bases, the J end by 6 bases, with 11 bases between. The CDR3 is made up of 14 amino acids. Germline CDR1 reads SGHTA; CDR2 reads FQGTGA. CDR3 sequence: CASSLTRDENGYTF. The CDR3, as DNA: TGTGCCAGCAGCTTAACCAGGGATGAAAATGGCTACACCTTC.

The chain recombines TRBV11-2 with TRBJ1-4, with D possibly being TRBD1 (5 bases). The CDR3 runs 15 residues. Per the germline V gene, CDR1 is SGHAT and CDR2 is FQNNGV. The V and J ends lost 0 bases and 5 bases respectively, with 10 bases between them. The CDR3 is CASSLEGARNEKLFF. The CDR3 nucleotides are TGTGCCAGCAGCTTAGAAGGGGCGCGGAATGAAAAACTGTTTTTT.

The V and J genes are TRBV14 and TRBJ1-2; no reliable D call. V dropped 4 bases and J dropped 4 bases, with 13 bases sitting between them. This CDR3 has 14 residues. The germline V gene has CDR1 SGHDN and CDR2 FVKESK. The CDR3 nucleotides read TGTGCCAGCAGCCCCGCAGGCCGGGGCTATGGCTACACCTTC. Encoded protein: CASSPAGRGYGYTF.

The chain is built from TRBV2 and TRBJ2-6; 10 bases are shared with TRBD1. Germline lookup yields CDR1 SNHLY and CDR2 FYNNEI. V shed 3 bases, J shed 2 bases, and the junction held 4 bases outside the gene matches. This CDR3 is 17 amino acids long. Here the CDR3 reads CASSDRQGAPGANVLTF. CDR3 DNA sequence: TGTGCCAGCAGTGATCGACAGGGGGCGCCTGGGGCCAACGTCCTGACTTTC.

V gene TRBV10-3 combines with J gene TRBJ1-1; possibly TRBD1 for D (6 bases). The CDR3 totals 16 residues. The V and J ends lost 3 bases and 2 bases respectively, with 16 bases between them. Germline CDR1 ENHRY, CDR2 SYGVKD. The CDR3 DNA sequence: TGTGCCATCAGTGAATGGGACACAAAGGTCAACACTGAAGCTTTCTTT. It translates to CAISEWDTKVNTEAFF.

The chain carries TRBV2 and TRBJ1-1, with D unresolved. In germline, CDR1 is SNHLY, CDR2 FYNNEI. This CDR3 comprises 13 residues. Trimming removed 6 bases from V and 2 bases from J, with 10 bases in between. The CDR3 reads CASRPAINTEAFF. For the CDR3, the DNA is TGTGCCAGCAGACCCGCGATTAACACTGAAGCTTTCTTT.

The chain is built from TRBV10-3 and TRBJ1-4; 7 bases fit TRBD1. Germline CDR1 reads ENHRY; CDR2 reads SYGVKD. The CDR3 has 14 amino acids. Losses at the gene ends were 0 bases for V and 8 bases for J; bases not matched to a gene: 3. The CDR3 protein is CAISESWTGEKLFF. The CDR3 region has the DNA TGTGCCATCAGTGAGTCCTGGACAGGAGAAAAACTGTTTTTT.

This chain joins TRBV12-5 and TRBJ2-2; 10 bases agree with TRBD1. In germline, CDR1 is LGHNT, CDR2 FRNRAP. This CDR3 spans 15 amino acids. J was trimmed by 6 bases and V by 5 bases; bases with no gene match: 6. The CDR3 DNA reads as TGTGCTAGTGGTCTCGGGACAGGGGTGGCCGGGGAGCTGTTTTTT. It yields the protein CASGLGTGVAGELFF.

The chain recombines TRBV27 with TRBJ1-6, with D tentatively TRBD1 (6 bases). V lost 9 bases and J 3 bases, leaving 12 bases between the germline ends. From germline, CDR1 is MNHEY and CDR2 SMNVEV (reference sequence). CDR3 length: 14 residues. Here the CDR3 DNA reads TGTGCCAGTAATTTACAGGGCTATAATTCACCCCTCCACTTT. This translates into CASNLQGYNSPLHF.

This chain's CDR3 is CASSLTPTGVYEQYF. The CDR3 nucleotides are TGTGCCAGCAGCTTAACTCCGACAGGGGTCTACGAGCAGTACTTC. The chain couples TRBV5-5 to TRBJ2-7; TRBD1 agrees at 8 bases. The CDR3 sequence is 15 residues long. Germline trimming cut 2 bases from V and 3 bases from J; bases unmatched to any gene: 7. Germline V gene lookup returns CDR1 SGHKS and CDR2 YYEKEE (reference sequence).

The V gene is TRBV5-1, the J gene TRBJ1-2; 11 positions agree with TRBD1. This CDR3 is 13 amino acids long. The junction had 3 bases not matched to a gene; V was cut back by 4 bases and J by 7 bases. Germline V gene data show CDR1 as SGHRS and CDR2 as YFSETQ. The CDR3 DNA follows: TGCGCCAGCAGCGCCGGGACAGGGGGTGGCTACACCTTC. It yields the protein CASSAGTGGGYTF.

In DNA form, the CDR3 reads TGTGCCAGCAGTTACTCGACCGGGGGGGCCCGTGAGCAGTTCTTC. Encoded protein: CASSYSTGGAREQFF. This chain links TRBV6-6 with TRBJ2-1; 8 positions agree with TRBD2. The CDR3 totals 15 residues. Germline assignment: CDR1 MNHNY and CDR2 SVGAGI (reference sequence). Trimming cost V 0 bases and J 9 bases; bases outside gene matches: 7.

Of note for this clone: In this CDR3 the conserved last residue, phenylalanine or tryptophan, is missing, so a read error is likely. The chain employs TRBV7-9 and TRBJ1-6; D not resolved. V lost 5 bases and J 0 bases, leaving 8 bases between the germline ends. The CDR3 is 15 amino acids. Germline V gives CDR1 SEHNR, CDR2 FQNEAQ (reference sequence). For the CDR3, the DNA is TGTGCCAGCAGCCCGTCGAGCTCCTATAATTCACCCCTCCACCTT. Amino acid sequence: CASSPSSSYNSPLHL.

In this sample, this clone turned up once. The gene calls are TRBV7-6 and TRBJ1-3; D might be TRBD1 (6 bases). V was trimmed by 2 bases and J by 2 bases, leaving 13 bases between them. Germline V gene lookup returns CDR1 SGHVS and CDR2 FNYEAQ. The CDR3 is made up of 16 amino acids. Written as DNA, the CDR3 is TGTGCCAGCAGCTTAACCCGGGGGGCAGCTGGAAACACCATATATTTT. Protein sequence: CASSLTRGAAGNTIYF.

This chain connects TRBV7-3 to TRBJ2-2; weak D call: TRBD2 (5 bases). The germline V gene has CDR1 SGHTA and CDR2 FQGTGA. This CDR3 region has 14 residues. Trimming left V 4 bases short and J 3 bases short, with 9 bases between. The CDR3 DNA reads TGTGCCAGCAGCTCCACCGGGGACACCGGGGAGCTGTTTTTT. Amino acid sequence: CASSSTGDTGELFF. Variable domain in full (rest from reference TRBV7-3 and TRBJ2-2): GAGVSQTPSNKVTEKGKYVELRCDPISGHTALYWYRQSLGQGPEFLIYFQGTGAADDSGLPNDRFFAVRPEGSVSTLKIQRTERGDSAVYLCASSSTGDTGELFFGEGSRLTVL.

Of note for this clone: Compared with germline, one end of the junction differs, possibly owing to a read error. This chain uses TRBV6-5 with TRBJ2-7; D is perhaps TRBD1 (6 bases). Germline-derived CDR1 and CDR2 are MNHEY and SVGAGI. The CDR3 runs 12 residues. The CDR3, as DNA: TGTGCCAGCAGGGGGGCGAGGTACGAGCAGTGCTTC. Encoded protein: CASRGARYEQCF.